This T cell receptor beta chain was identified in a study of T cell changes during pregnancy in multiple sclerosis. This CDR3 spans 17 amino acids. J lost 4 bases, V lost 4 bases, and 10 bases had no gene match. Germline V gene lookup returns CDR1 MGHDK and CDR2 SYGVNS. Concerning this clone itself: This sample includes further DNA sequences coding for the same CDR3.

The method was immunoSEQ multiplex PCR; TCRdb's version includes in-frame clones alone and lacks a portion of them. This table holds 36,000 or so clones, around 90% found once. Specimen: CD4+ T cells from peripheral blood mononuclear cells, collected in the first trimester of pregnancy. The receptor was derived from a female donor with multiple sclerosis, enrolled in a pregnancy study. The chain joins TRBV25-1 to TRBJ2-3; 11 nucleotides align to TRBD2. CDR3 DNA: TGTGCCAGCAGTGTAGGAACTAGCGGGAGAGTATCAGATACGCAGTATTTT. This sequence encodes CASSVGTSGRVSDTQYF.